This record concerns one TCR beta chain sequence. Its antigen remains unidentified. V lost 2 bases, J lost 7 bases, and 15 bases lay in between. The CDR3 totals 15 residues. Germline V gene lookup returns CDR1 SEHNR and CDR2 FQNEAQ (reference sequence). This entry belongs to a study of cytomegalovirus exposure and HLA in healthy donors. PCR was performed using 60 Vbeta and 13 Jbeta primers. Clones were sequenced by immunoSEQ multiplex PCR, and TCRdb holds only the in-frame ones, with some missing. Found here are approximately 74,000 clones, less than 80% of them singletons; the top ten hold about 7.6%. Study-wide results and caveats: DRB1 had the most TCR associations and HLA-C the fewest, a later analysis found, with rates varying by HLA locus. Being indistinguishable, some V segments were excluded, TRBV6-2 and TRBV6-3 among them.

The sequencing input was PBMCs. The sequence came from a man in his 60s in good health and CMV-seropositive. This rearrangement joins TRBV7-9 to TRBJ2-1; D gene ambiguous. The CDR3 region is CASSLNKLSINEQFF. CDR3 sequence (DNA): TGTGCCAGCAGCTTAAATAAATTGAGTATAAATGAGCAGTTCTTC. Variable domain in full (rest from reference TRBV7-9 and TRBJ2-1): DTGVSQNPRHKITKRGQNVTFRCDPISEHNRLYWYRQTLGQGPEFLTYFQNEAQLEKSRLLSDRFSAERPKGSFSTLEIQRTEQGDSAMYLCASSLNKLSINEQFFGPGTRLTVL.